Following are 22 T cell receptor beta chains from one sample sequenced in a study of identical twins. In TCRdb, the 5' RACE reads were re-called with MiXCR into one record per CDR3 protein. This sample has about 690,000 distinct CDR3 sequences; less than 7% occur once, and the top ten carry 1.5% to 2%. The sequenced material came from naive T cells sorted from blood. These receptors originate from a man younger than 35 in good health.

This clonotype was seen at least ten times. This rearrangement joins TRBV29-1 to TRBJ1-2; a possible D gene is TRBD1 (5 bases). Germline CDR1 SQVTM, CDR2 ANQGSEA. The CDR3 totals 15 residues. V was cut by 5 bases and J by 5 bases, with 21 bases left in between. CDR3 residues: CSVSGTPSSAYGYTF. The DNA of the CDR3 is TGCAGCGTTTCCGGGACCCCTTCCTCCGCGTATGGCTACACCTTC.

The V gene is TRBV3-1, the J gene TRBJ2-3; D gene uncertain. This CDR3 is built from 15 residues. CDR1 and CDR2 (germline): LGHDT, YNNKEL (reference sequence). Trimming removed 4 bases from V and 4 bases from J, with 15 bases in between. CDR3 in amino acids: CASSPQDSRPDTQYF. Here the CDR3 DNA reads TGTGCCAGCAGCCCTCAAGACTCGCGGCCAGATACGCAGTATTTT.

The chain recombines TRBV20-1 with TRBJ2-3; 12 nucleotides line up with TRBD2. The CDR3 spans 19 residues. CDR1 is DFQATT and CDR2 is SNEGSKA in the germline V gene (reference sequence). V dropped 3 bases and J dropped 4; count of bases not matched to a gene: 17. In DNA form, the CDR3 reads TGCAGTGCTAGGAGGTGGACTAGCGGGATTACCTACAGGGCAGATACGCAGTATTTT. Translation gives CSARRWTSGITYRADTQYF.

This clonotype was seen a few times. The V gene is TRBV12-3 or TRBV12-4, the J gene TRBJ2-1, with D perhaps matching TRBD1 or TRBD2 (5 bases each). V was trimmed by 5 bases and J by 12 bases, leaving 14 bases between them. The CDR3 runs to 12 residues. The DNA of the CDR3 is TGTGCCAGCAGTAGCACGGGACCGGCGCAGTTCTTC. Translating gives CASSSTGPAQFF.

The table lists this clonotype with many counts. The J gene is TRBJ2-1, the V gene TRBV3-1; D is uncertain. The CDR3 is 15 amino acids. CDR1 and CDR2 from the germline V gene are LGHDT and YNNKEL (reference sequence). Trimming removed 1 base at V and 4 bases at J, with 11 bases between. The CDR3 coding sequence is TGTGCCAGCAGCCAAGTTTTGGGCGGTTACAATGAGCAGTTCTTC. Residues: CASSQVLGGYNEQFF.

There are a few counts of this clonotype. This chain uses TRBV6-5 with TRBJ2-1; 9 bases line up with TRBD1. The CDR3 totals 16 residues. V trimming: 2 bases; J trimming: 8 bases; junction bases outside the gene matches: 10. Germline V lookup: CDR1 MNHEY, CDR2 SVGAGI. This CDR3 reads CASSYPPSTGGDEQFF. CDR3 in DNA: TGTGCCAGCAGTTACCCCCCATCGACAGGGGGTGATGAGCAGTTCTTC.

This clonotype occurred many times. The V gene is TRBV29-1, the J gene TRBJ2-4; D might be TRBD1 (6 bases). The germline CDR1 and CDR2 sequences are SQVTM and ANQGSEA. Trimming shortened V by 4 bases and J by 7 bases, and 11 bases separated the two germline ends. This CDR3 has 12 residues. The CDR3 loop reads CSVAWDTNIQYF. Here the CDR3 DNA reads TGCAGCGTTGCCTGGGACACGAACATTCAGTACTTC.

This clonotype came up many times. CDR3 nucleotide sequence: TGTGCCAGCAGGGAGAGCTCCTACAATGAGCAGTTCTTC. It translates to CASRESSYNEQFF. The chain joins TRBV2 to TRBJ2-1; D is undetermined. This CDR3 has 13 amino acids. The germline V gene has CDR1 SNHLY and CDR2 FYNNEI. V was cut by 6 bases and J by 0 bases, with 6 bases left in between. Supplemented by reference TRBV2 and TRBJ2-1, the full variable domain reads EPEVTQTPSHQVTQMGQEVILRCVPISNHLYFYWYRQILGQKVEFLVSFYNNEISEKSEIFDDQFSVERPDGSNFTLKIRSTKLEDSAMYFCASRESSYNEQFFGPGTRLTVL.

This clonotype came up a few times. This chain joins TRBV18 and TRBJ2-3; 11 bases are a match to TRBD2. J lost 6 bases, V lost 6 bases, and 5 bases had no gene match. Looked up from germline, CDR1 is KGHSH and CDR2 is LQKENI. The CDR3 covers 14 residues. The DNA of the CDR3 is TGTGCCAGCTCGTCACTAGCGGGAGAGGATACGCAGTATTTT. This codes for CASSSLAGEDTQYF. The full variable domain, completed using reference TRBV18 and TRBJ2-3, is NAGVMQNPRHLVRRRGQEARLRCSPMKGHSHVYWYRQLPEEGLKFMVYLQKENIIDESGMPKERFSAEFPKEGPSILRIQQVVRGDSAAYFCASSSLAGEDTQYFGPGTRLTVL.

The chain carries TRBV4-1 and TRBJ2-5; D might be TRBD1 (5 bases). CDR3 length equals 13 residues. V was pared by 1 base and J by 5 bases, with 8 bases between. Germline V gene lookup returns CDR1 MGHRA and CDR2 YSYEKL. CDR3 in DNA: TGCGCCAGCAGCCAAGTAGGGGTGGAGACCCAGTACTTC. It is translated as CASSQVGVETQYF.

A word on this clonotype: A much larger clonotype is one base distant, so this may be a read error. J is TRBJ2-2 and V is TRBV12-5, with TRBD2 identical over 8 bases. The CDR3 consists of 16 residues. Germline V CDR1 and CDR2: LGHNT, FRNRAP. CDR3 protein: CSSGLPSGRGTGELFF. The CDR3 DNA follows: TGTTCTAGTGGTTTGCCTAGCGGGCGGGGCACCGGGGAGCTGTTTTTT.

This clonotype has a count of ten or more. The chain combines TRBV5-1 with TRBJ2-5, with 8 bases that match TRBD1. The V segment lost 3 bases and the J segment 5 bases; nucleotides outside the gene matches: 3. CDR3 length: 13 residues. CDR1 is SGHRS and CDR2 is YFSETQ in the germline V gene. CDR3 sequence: CASSSDRVETQYF. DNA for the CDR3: TGCGCCAGCAGCTCGGACAGGGTTGAGACCCAGTACTTC.

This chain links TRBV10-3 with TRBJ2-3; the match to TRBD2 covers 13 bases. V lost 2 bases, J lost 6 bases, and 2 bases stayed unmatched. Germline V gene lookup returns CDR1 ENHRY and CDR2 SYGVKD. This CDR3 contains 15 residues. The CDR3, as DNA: TGTGCCATCAGTGAGGGGACTAGCGGGAAGGATACGCAGTATTTT. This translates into CAISEGTSGKDTQYF.

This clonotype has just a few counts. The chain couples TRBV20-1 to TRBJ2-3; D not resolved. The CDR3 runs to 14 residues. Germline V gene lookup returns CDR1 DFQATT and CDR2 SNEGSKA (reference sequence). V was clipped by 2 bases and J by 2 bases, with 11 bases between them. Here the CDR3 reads CSARFPLSTDTQYF. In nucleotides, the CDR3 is TGCAGTGCTAGATTCCCCCTTTCCACAGATACGCAGTATTTT.

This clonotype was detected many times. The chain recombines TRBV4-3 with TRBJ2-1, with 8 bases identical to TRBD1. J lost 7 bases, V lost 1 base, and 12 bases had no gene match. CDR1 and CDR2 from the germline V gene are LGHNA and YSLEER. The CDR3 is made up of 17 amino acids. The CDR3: CASSQGVGQGARNEQFF. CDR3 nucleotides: TGCGCCAGCAGCCAAGGTGTTGGCCAGGGGGCGCGGAATGAGCAGTTCTTC.

In DNA form, the CDR3 reads TGCAGTGCTAGAGTTGGTCAATCTGGAAACACCATATATTTT. This gives the protein CSARVGQSGNTIYF. The gene calls are TRBV20-1 and TRBJ1-3; no clear D gene. Trimming took off 1 base at V and 1 base at J, with 8 bases between the two ends. The CDR3 totals 14 residues. Germline CDR1 reads DFQATT; CDR2 reads SNEGSKA (reference sequence).

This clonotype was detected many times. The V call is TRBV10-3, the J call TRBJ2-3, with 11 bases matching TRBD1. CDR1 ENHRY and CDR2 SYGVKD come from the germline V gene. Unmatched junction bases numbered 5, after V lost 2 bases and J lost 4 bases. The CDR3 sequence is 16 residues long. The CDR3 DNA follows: TGTGCCATCAGTGAGCACGGACAGGGGGCTGCAGATACGCAGTATTTT. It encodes CAISEHGQGAADTQYF.

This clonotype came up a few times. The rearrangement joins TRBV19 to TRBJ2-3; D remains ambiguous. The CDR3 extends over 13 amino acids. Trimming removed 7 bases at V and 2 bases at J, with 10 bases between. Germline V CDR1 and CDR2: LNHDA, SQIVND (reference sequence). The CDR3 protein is CASNPRSTDTQYF. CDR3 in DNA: TGTGCCAGTAACCCCAGATCCACAGATACGCAGTATTTT.

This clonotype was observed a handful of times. DNA for the CDR3: TGCGCCAGCAGCTTGGTAAGCTCTGCCGGGACAGGGGCGAGCACCTCCTACGAGCAGTACTTC. Its protein product is CASSLVSSAGTGASTSYEQYF. The rearrangement joins TRBV5-1 to TRBJ2-7; 10 nucleotides align to TRBD1. Germline CDR1 and CDR2: SGHRS and YFSETQ. The CDR3 has 21 residues. J was trimmed by 0 bases and V by 0 bases; bases with no gene match: 18. The full variable domain, completed using reference TRBV5-1 and TRBJ2-7, is KAGVTQTPRYLIKTRGQQVTLSCSPISGHRSVSWYQQTPGQGLQFLFEYFSETQRNKGNFPGRFSGRQFSNSRSEMNVSTLELGDSALYLCASSLVSSAGTGASTSYEQYFGPGTRLTVT.

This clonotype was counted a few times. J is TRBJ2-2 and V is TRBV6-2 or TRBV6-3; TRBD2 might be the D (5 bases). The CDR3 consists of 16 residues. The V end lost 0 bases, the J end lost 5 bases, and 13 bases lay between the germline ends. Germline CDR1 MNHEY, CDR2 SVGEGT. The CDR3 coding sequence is TGTGCCAGCAGTTACTCGAGCCCTGACTATACCGGGGAGCTGTTTTTT. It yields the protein CASSYSSPDYTGELFF.

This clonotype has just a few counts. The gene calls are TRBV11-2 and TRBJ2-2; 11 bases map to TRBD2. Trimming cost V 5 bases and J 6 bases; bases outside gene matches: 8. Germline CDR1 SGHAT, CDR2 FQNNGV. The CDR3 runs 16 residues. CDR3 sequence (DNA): TGTGCCAGCAGCATTCTTAGCGGGAGGGCCCCCGGGGAGCTGTTTTTT. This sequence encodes CASSILSGRAPGELFF.

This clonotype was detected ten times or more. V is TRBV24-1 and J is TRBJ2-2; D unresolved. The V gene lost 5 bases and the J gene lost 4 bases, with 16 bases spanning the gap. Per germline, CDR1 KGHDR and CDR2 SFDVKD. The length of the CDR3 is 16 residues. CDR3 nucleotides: TGTGCCACCAGTGCCTTCTCTGGCGGTGGCACCGGGGAGCTGTTTTTT. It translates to CATSAFSGGGTGELFF.